This section outlines one T cell receptor (beta chain) sequence together with its context. The data originate from a study of shared clonotypes between healthy human individuals. CDR1 SGHNT and CDR2 YYREEE come from the germline V gene (reference sequence). V lost 0 bases, J lost 3 bases, and 10 bases lay in between. This CDR3 has 14 amino acids. Sequencing used immunoSEQ multiplex PCR; TCRdb keeps in-frame clones, though not all of them. The table lists 2 million to 2.5 million clones, 85% to 95% of them singletons, with 0.1% to 0.15% in the top ten. This chain uses TRBV5-4 with TRBJ2-7; a possible D gene is TRBD1 (6 bases). This receptor was obtained from a man aged 18 to 29 in good health. The source material was naive CD4+ T cells sorted from blood. Subset reported: CD45RA+ positively selected. The CDR3 nucleotides are TGTGCCAGCAGCTTGGGACAGGACAACTACGAGCAGTACTTC. Protein product: CASSLGQDNYEQYF.